The present TCR beta chain was sequenced within a study of T cell clonality in common variable immunodeficiency. The table came from immunoSEQ multiplex PCR; TCRdb's copy has only in-frame clones and leaves some out. This sample carries tens of thousands of clones and no singletons, and about 5.7% goes to the top ten. This clone occurred many times. Its antigen is currently unknown. The read gets to within 3 residues of the CDR3 end, and the germline J gene fills in the rest. The CDR3 extends over 16 amino acids. With V trimmed by 4 bases and J by 8 bases, 10 bases remained unmatched. Looked up from germline, CDR1 is SGHRS and CDR2 is YFSETQ. Heparinized whole blood, about 4.5 to 9 ml, came from each donor. Points from the study as a whole: Links between repertoire features and CVID complications were heterogeneity-limited. TCRbeta clonality was increased in CVID versus healthy controls.

The V gene is TRBV5-1, the J gene TRBJ2-1, with 12 positions matching TRBD2. The source of this sequence is a person aged 18-70 years in good health. Sequencing input: peripheral blood mononuclear cells. CDR3 region: CASSPLTSGRGHEQFF. The part of the CDR3 DNA that was read is TGCGCCAGCAGCCCGCTGACTAGCGGGAGAGGTCATGAG.